This T cell receptor beta chain was documented in a study of shared clonotypes between healthy human individuals. CD45RO negativity and positive selection for CCR7 defined naive CD8 cells, a population that excluded terminally differentiated effector memory CD45RA+ cells. Findings and limits, study-wide: Donor scarcity curtailed the genetic and exposure-history diversity represented herein. Across subsets, estimated richness was generally greater for naive than for memory populations. Rarefaction showed that sequencing of sorted subsets was incomplete (despite large depth).

V was clipped by 4 bases and J by 2 bases, with 15 bases between them. The length of the CDR3 is 15 residues. From germline, CDR1 is SGDLS and CDR2 YYNGEE. On this clone itself: The target antigen is unknown.

Each cell subset's genomic DNA was divided evenly among several immunoSEQ plates. TCRdb's copy holds only in-frame clones and misses some; the assay was immunoSEQ multiplex PCR. This sample has hundreds of thousands of clones; almost 95% occur once, and the top ten carry nearly 25%. The chain employs TRBV9 and TRBJ1-2, with D possibly matching TRBD1 (6 bases). Sequenced input: naive CD8+ T cells sorted from blood. This clonotype originated in a man aged 25 to 45 in good health. The CDR3 loop reads CASSPGGTPNYGYTF. The CDR3 DNA is TGTGCCAGCAGCCCTGGCGGGACACCAAACTATGGCTACACCTTC.